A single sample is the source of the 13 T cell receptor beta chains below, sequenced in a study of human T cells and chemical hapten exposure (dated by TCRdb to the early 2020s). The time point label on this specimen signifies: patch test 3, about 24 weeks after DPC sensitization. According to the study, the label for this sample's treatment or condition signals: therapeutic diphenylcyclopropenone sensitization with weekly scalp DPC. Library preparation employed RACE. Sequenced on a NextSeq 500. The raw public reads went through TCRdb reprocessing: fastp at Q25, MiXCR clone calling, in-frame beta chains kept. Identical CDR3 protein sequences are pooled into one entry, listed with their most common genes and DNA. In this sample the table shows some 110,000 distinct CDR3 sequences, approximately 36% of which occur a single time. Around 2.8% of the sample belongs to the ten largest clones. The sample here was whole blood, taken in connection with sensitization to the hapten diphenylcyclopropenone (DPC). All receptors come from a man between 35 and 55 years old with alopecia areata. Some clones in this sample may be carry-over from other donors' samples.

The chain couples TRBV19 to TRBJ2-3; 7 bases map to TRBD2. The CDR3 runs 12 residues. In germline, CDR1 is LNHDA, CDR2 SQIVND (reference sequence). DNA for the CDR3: TGTGCGGCGGGGGAGAGCACAGATACGCAGTATTTT. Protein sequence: CAAGESTDTQYF.

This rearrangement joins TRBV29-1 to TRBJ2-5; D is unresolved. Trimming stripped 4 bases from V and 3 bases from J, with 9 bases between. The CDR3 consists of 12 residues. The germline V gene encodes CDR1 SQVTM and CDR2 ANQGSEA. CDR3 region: CSVGVIEETQYF. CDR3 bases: TGCAGCGTTGGGGTGATCGAAGAGACCCAGTACTTC. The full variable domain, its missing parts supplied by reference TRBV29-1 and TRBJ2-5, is SAVISQKPSRDICQRGTSLTIQCQVDSQVTMMFWYRQQPGQSLTLIATANQGSEATYESGFVIDKFPISRPNLTFSTLTVSNMSPEDSSIYLCSVGVIEETQYFGPGTRLLVL.

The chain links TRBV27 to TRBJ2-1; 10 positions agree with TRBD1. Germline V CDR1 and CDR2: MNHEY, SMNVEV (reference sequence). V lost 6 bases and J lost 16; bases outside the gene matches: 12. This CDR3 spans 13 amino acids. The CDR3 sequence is CASRSWVGTGEFF. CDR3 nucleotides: TGTGCCAGCAGGTCATGGGTGGGGACAGGGGAATTCTTC.

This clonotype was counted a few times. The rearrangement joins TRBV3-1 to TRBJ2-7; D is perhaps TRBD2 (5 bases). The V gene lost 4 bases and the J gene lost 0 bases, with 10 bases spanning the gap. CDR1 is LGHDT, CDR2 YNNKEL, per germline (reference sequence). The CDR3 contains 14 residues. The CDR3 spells CASSLRTASYEQYF. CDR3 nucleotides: TGTGCCAGCAGCCTAAGGACTGCCTCCTACGAGCAGTACTTC.

CDR3 protein: CASSTGVLAEQYV. For the CDR3, the DNA is TGTGCCAGCAGTACTGGAGTTCTAGCCGAGCAGTACGTC. V and J are TRBV6-2 or TRBV6-3 and TRBJ2-7, with D possibly being TRBD2 (5 bases). This CDR3 is 13 amino acids long. Germline CDR1 and CDR2: MNHEY and SVGEGT. Trimming pared 5 bases from V and 6 bases from J, leaving 14 bases between.

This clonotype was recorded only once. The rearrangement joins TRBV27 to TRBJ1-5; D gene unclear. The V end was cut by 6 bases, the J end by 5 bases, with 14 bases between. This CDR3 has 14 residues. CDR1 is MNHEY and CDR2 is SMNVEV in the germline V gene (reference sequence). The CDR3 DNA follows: TGTGCCAGCAGCCCTGGGAGCCCTCATCAGCCCCAGCATTTT. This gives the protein CASSPGSPHQPQHF.

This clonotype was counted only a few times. In DNA form, the CDR3 reads TGTGCCAGCAGCTTTGGGGAAGGGACAGATACGCAGTATTTT. It translates to CASSFGEGTDTQYF. V usage is TRBV7-9 and J usage is TRBJ2-3, with no clear D. This CDR3 region has 14 residues. Trimming shortened V by 3 bases and J by 3 bases, and 10 bases separated the two germline ends. Germline V gene sequence: CDR1 SEHNR, CDR2 FQNEAQ (reference sequence).

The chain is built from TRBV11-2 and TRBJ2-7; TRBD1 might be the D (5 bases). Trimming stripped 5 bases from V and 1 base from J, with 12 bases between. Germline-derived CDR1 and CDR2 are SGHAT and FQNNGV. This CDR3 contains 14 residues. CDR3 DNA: TGTGCCAGCAGCCAGGGCTATTCGTCCTACGAGCAGTACTTC. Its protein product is CASSQGYSSYEQYF.

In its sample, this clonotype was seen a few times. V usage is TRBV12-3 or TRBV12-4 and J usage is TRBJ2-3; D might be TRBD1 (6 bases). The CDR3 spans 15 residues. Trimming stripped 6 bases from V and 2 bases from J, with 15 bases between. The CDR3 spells CASRSRQATTDTQYF. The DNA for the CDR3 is TGTGCCAGCAGATCCAGACAGGCCACCACAGATACGCAGTATTTT.

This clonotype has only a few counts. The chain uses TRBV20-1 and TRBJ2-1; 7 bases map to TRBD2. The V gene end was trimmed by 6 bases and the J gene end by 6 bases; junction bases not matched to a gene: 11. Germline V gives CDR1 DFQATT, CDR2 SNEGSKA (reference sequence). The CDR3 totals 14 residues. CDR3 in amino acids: CSAMEGSGPNEQFF. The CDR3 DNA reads TGCAGTGCGATGGAGGGTAGCGGGCCCAATGAGCAGTTCTTC.

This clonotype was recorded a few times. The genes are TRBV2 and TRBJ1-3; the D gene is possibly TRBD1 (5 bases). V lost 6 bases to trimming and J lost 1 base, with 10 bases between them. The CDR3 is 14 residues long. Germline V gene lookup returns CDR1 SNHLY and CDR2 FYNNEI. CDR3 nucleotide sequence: TGTGCCAGCAGCATCGGGGGGTCTGGAAACACCATATATTTT. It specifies CASSIGGSGNTIYF.

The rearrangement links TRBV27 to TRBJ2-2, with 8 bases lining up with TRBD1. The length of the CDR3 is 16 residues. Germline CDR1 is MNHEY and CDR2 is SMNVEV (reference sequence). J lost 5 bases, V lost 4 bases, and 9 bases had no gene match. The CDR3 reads CASSSPRGHFTGELFF. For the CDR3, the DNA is TGTGCCAGCAGTTCACCCAGGGGGCATTTTACCGGGGAGCTGTTTTTT.

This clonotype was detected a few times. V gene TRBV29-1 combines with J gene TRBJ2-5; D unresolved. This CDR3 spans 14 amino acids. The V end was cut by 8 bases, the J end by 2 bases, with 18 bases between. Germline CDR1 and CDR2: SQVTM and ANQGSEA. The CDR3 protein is CSTPTGQLQETQYF. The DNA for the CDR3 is TGCAGCACCCCCACCGGGCAACTGCAAGAGACCCAGTACTTC.